The 11 T cell receptor beta chains below were found in one sample sequenced in a study of beta chain features in type 1 diabetes. The sequenced template was cDNA made from the entire isolated RNA. TCRdb keeps only in-frame clones here, not all; method: immunoSEQ multiplex PCR. Seen here are over 700,000 clones, roughly a sixth observed once, and the top ten hold about 0.02%. Sequenced material: naive CD4+ T cells from blood. The receptors come from a woman aged 18-29 years in good health.

The rearrangement links TRBV11-3 to TRBJ2-3; a weak D match, TRBD1 (5 bases). This CDR3 is built from 14 residues. Trimming took off 2 bases at V and 6 bases at J, with 12 bases between the two ends. Germline values: CDR1 SGHNT, CDR2 YENEEA. The CDR3 nucleotides are TGTGCCAGCAGCTTACGGCAGGGTGCCGATACGCAGTATTTT. Amino acids: CASSLRQGADTQYF.

This clone has a handful of counts. An end of the junction does not agree with germline; a read error may underlie this. The chain links TRBV14 to TRBJ1-2, with a possible D match to TRBD1 (5 bases). Germline CDR1 and CDR2: SGHDN and FVKESK. The length of the CDR3 is 12 residues. The CDR3 nucleotides are TGTGCCAGCAGCCAAGGACAGACTGGCTCCACCTTC. The encoded protein is CASSQGQTGSTF.

This clone came up a few times. The J gene is TRBJ2-7, the V gene TRBV6-1; no clear D gene. The CDR3 extends over 13 amino acids. Trimming removed 3 bases at V and 3 bases at J, with 9 bases between. Germline loops: CDR1 MNHNS, CDR2 SASEGT. The CDR3 sequence: CASSDGPRYEQYF. The DNA of the CDR3 is TGTGCCAGCAGTGACGGGCCCCGCTACGAGCAGTACTTC.

The chain is built from TRBV20-1 and TRBJ1-2; D unresolved. Trimming cost V 0 bases and J 10 bases, with 9 bases left between them. Germline-derived CDR1 and CDR2 are DFQATT and SNEGSKA (reference sequence). This CDR3 comprises 11 residues. In DNA form, the CDR3 reads TGCAGTGCTAGAGATTGGCCTATCTACACCTTC. This encodes CSARDWPIYTF.

The CDR3 nucleotides read TGTGCCAGCAGCTCGAGGGGACCGAACACCGGGGAGCTGTTTTTT. Translation gives CASSSRGPNTGELFF. This chain joins TRBV7-2 and TRBJ2-2; TRBD1 or TRBD2 may be the D gene (5 bases each). From germline, CDR1 is SGHTA and CDR2 FQGNSA. V lost 4 bases and J lost 0, with 9 bases in between. CDR3 length: 15 residues. Full variable domain (rest looked up from reference TRBV7-2 and TRBJ2-2): GAGVSQSPSNKVTEKGKDVELRCDPISGHTALYWYRQSLGQGLEFLIYFQGNSAPDKSGLPSDRFSAERTGGSVSTLTIQRTQQEDSAVYLCASSSRGPNTGELFFGEGSRLTVL.

The chain couples TRBV19 to TRBJ2-5; 12 nucleotides agree with TRBD2. This CDR3 region has 16 residues. Trimming removed 4 bases from V and 3 bases from J; junction bases left unmatched: 6. Germline lookup yields CDR1 LNHDA and CDR2 SQIVND (reference sequence). CDR3 region: CASSRRLAGAEETQYF. The CDR3 nucleotides are TGTGCCAGTAGTAGGAGACTAGCGGGAGCGGAAGAGACCCAGTACTTC.

There are a few counts of this clone. The V call is TRBV25-1, the J call TRBJ1-1; no reliable D call. V lost 2 bases, J lost 3 bases, and 10 bases lay in between. Germline V CDR1 and CDR2: MGHDK, SYGVNS. This CDR3 has 14 amino acids. The CDR3 here is CASSEVSWDTEAFF. CDR3 DNA sequence: TGTGCCAGCAGTGAAGTTTCGTGGGACACTGAAGCTTTCTTT.

This clone showed up just a few times. The CDR3 spells CASSHDMTMIETQYF. For the CDR3, the DNA is TGTGCCAGCAGCCACGATATGACTATGATAGAGACCCAGTACTTC. V gene TRBV14 combines with J gene TRBJ2-5, with D possibly TRBD2 on 5 matching bases. Trimming pared 3 bases from V and 4 bases from J, leaving 15 bases between. Germline V gene data show CDR1 as SGHDN and CDR2 as FVKESK. This CDR3 comprises 15 residues.

This clone was recorded a few times. The chain is built from TRBV5-1 and TRBJ2-1; TRBD2 is a possible D gene (5 bases). Germline CDR1 SGHRS, CDR2 YFSETQ. Trimming left V 4 bases short and J 5 bases short, with 19 bases between. The CDR3 totals 16 residues. Here the CDR3 reads CASSPLGGGANNEQFF. CDR3 DNA sequence: TGCGCCAGCAGCCCCCTTGGTGGAGGAGCGAACAATGAGCAGTTCTTC. The whole variable domain, remainder taken from reference TRBV5-1 and TRBJ2-1, is KAGVTQTPRYLIKTRGQQVTLSCSPISGHRSVSWYQQTPGQGLQFLFEYFSETQRNKGNFPGRFSGRQFSNSRSEMNVSTLELGDSALYLCASSPLGGGANNEQFFGPGTRLTVL.

The V and J genes are TRBV5-1 and TRBJ2-3; TRBD1 agrees at 11 bases. This CDR3 contains 15 residues. With 4 bases clipped from V and 3 bases from J, the junction kept 4 bases outside the gene matches. Germline V gene sequence: CDR1 SGHRS, CDR2 YFSETQ. The CDR3 DNA sequence: TGCGCCAGCAGCGGGACAGGGGGATTAACAGATACGCAGTATTTT. This gives the protein CASSGTGGLTDTQYF.

Points on this clone: The sample contains more than one DNA sequence encoding this CDR3. V and J are TRBV7-9 and TRBJ2-7; D not resolved. Germline lookup yields CDR1 SEHNR and CDR2 FQNEAQ (reference sequence). The CDR3 consists of 13 residues. V lost 1 base, J lost 2 bases, and 6 bases lay in between. DNA of the CDR3: TGTGCCAGCAGCTTAGGCAGCCCCTACGAGCAGTACTTC. Translating gives CASSLGSPYEQYF.